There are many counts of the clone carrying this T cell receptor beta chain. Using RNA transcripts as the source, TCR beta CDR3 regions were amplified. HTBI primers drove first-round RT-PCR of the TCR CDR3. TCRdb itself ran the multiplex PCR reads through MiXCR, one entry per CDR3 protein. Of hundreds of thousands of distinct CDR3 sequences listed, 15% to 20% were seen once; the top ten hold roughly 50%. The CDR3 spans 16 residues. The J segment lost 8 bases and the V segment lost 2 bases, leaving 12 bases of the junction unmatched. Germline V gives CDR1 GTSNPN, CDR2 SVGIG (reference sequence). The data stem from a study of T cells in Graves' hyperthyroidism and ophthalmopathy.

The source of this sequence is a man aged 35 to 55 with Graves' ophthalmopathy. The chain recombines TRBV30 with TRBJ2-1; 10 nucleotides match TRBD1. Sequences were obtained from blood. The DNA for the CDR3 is TGTGCCTGGAGTCCCACCGGGACAGGGGTTAGCGATGAGCAGTTCTTC. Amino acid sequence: CAWSPTGTGVSDEQFF.